This T cell receptor beta chain appears in the sequencing data of a study of a mutant IDH1 vaccine in newly diagnosed glioma (dated by TCRdb to the early 2020s). In the study overall: Eight vaccinations were administered to patients in weeks 1, 3, 5, 7, 11, 15, 19 and 23, corresponding to visits V03 through V10. Vaccination started 4-6 weeks after radiotherapy alone, or was given together with temozolomide cycles in the groups whose treatment included chemotherapy. Of the roughly 30 treated patients, 62.5% were male and 37.5% were female, and a mean age of roughly 37 years was recorded. Prior to enrollment, patients had been given standard therapy consisting of radiotherapy alone, temozolomide alone, or radiochemotherapy with temozolomide, with the combination given to most patients. Peripheral blood was collected at six visits: V03 (baseline), V05, V07, V10, V12 and V13. For exploratory analyses, fewer than 30 treated patients had longitudinal TCRB deep sequencing done wherever samples were available.

Libraries were prepared through the immunoSEQ multiplex PCR assay. Rearranged TCR beta chain sequences were amplified using the hsTCRB Kit according to the manufacturer's protocol. An Illumina MiSeq was used to sequence the TCRB libraries. From the authors' description of their analysis: The kit vendor's proprietary platform handled demultiplexing, trimming and gene mapping. Entries here come from immuneACCESS through TCRdb and include only in-frame sequences with V and J called. Some clones fail to appear in such tables; in the studies checked, an unresolved V gene covers under half of the shortfall, and the cause of the remainder is unknown. That table supplies the V and J calls and clone size; D and trimming were determined from the DNA. This sample has 25,000 to 35,000 clones in its table, and over 75% of those were observed once. Jointly, the top ten make up approximately 2.3% of the sample.

The time point tag for this specimen amounts to: week 23, last vaccination. Each vaccine dose, consisting of 300 ug of a 20-mer mutant IDH1 peptide in Montanide, was administered subcutaneously with topical imiquimod. All donors had newly diagnosed IDH1-mutant astrocytomas of WHO grade 3 or 4 that showed loss of nuclear ATRX. The samples were drawn from NOA16, a multicentre, single-arm, open-label phase I trial in Germany that tested a mutant IDH1 peptide vaccine in humans for the first time. The DNeasy Blood and Tissue Kit was used to extract genomic DNA from EDTA blood for TCRB sequencing. Only a few counts were recorded for this clone. Its antigen remains undetermined. Base quality data are lacking; no much larger clone is found one base away. V trim: 4 bases; J trim: 2 bases; unmatched bases: 13. For CDR1 and CDR2, the germline V gene lists SGHRS and YFSETQ. From the cysteine through the phenylalanine, the CDR3 covers 17 amino acids. Kept here is only the CDR3 DNA, which spans 51 bases and is read in frame from base 1.

What the work shows at the level of the full study, not this receptor alone: Selection of PBMC samples for TCRB deep sequencing was based on availability. Immune responses induced by the vaccine were seen in 93.3% of patients across multiple MHC alleles. According to the authors, sample limitations meant that analyses of patient blood samples could not be reproduced. Changes in the top peripheral T cell clonotypes picked up by TCRB sequencing did not appear to be linked to pseudoprogression.

This receptor was taken from a man in his forties with glioma. The chain joins TRBV5-1 to TRBJ1-2, with 8 bases aligning to TRBD1. The input for sequencing was PBMCs, taken from a glioma patient whose treatment included an IDH1 peptide vaccine. The CDR3 amino acid sequence is: CASSPQGAQTTNYGYTF. The DNA sequence reads TGCGCCAGCAGCCCTCAGGGGGCGCAGACGACCAACTATGGCTACACCTTC.